The present T cell receptor (beta chain) was sequenced within a study of chemoradiotherapy in HPV16-positive cancers. Data came from immunoSEQ multiplex PCR; TCRdb stores just in-frame clones and leaves some out. The data hold about 53,000 clones, with roughly nine tenths observed a single time. Concerning this clone: Its specificity is unknown.

Unmatched junction bases numbered 2, after V lost 5 bases and J lost 1 base. Looked up from germline, CDR1 is WSHSY and CDR2 is SAAADI. The CDR3 is 14 amino acids. Study-wide points: For HPV16-positive patients, expanding HPV-responsive T cells associated with longer recurrence-free survival.

The chain recombines TRBV10-2 with TRBJ2-7, with 10 bases matching TRBD1. The material was blood, obtained from a patient who underwent chemoradiotherapy. This clonotype was obtained from a human donor with HPV-associated anogenital cancer. The CDR3 here is CASSRTGGSYEQYF. Written as DNA, the CDR3 is TGCGCCAGCAGTAGGACAGGGGGTTCCTACGAGCAGTACTTC.